Following are 10 T cell receptor beta chains from one sample sequenced in a study of blood T cell repertoires in COVID-19. Using immunoSEQ multiplex PCR, the repertoire was profiled, and TCRdb retains in-frame clones only, with some absent. The data contain approximately 280,000 clones, about 93% of them singletons. Material for sequencing was peripheral blood. These receptors were taken from a woman aged 25-40 years with COVID-19, enrolled during active disease.

Remarks on this clone: Other DNA sequences from this sample encode an identical CDR3 as well. The CDR3, as DNA: TGTGCCAGCAGCTTAGCAGGGGGGACTGAAGCTTTCTTT. Protein product: CASSLAGGTEAFF. The rearrangement links TRBV11-2 to TRBJ1-1, with 7 positions matching TRBD1. V lost 1 base and J lost 5; bases outside the gene matches: 1. The V gene's germline CDR1 is SGHAT and CDR2 FQNNGV. The CDR3 spans 13 residues.

This chain joins TRBV7-3 and TRBJ2-2, with a tentative D call TRBD2 (6 bases). The CDR3 consists of 13 residues. The ends were cut back, 5 bases at V and 7 bases at J, with 11 bases in the middle. Germline V gives CDR1 SGHTA, CDR2 FQGTGA. CDR3 coding DNA: TGTGCCAGCAGCCTCGCCGGGAGCGGGGAGCTGTTTTTT. It specifies CASSLAGSGELFF.

This clone was observed once. This chain uses TRBV12-2 with TRBJ1-4. TRBV12-2 is a listed pseudogene. The CDR3 contains 16 residues. The CDR3 loop is CASRLRGRRTNEKLFF. For the CDR3, the DNA is TGTGCAAGTCGCTTAAGAGGGAGGAGAACTAATGAAAAACTGTTTTTT.

V and J are TRBV30 and TRBJ2-7; a weak D match, TRBD1 (6 bases). V was clipped by 1 base and J by 7 bases, with 14 bases between them. Germline V gene lookup returns CDR1 GTSNPN and CDR2 SVGIG (reference sequence). The CDR3 sequence is 13 residues long. This chain's CDR3 is CAWSAGQWAEQYF. The CDR3 DNA sequence: TGTGCCTGGAGTGCAGGACAGTGGGCGGAGCAGTACTTC.

The chain recombines TRBV24-1 with TRBJ1-2; D gene unclear. V was cut by 2 bases and J by 6 bases, with 15 bases left in between. The germline gives CDR1 KGHDR, CDR2 SFDVKD. The CDR3 loop spans 15 amino acids. In nucleotides, the CDR3 is TGTGCCACCAGTGATTGGGCCGGCGGGGTAGATGGCTACACCTTC. Encoded protein: CATSDWAGGVDGYTF.

This clone was counted once. V and J are TRBV29-1 and TRBJ2-3, with D possibly being TRBD2 (6 bases). Germline V gene data show CDR1 as SQVTM and CDR2 as ANQGSEA. The CDR3 covers 15 residues. V lost 0 bases and J 2 bases, leaving 12 bases between the germline ends. The CDR3 DNA reads as TGCAGCGTTGAAGACTGGCGGGAAGACACAGATACGCAGTATTTT. Its protein is CSVEDWREDTDTQYF.

The genes are TRBV24-1 and TRBJ1-5; 9 positions agree with TRBD1. The CDR3 is made up of 16 amino acids. Germline V gene lookup returns CDR1 KGHDR and CDR2 SFDVKD. J was trimmed by 1 base and V by 4 bases; bases with no gene match: 4. Here the CDR3 reads CATSDSDRGSNQPQHF. The CDR3 nucleotides are TGTGCCACCAGTGACTCGGACAGGGGAAGCAATCAGCCCCAGCATTTT.

CDR3 amino acids: CASSLSPSSGYTF. The CDR3 DNA is TGTGCCAGCAGTCTGTCCCCGAGCTCTGGCTACACCTTC. The chain combines TRBV6-5 with TRBJ1-2; D unclear. The CDR3 loop spans 13 amino acids. Germline CDR1 and CDR2: MNHEY and SVGAGI. Trimming stripped 5 bases from V and 7 bases from J, with 14 bases between.

This clone was detected once. The rearrangement links TRBV4-2 to TRBJ2-7; 10 nucleotides agree with TRBD2. The germline V gene encodes CDR1 LGHNA and CDR2 YNFKEQ. The ends lost 2 bases at V and 5 bases at J; junction bases unmatched: 12. The CDR3 totals 17 residues. CDR3 DNA sequence: TGTGCCAGCAGCCAACCGGTTAAGCGGGAGGGCCTCGACGAGCAGTACTTC. Translation gives CASSQPVKREGLDEQYF.

The rearrangement uses TRBV18 and TRBJ2-5, with TRBD2 matching 9 bases. Germline V gene sequence: CDR1 KGHSH, CDR2 LQKENI. CDR3 length: 14 amino acids. V was clipped by 3 bases and J by 5 bases; unmatched bases: 4. CDR3 in amino acids: CASSPGLAEETQYF. As DNA, the CDR3 is TGTGCCAGCTCACCGGGACTAGCTGAGGAGACCCAGTACTTC.